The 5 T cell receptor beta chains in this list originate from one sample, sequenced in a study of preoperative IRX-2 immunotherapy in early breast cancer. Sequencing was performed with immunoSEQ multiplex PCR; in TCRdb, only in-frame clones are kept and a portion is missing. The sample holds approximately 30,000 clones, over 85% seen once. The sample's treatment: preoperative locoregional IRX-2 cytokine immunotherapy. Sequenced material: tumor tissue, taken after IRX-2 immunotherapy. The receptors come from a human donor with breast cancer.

CDR3 nucleotide sequence: TGTGCCAGCAGCCCAAGAAAGGGGGGCAGTGAGCAGTTCTTC. Translation gives CASSPRKGGSEQFF. This chain uses TRBV11-3 with TRBJ2-1; possibly TRBD1 or TRBD2 for D (6 bases each). The CDR3 sequence is 14 residues long. V lost 5 bases and J lost 9, with 17 bases in between. CDR1 and CDR2 from the germline V gene are SGHNT and YENEEA. Full variable domain (rest looked up from reference TRBV11-3 and TRBJ2-1): EAGVVQSPRYKIIEKKQPVAFWCNPISGHNTLYWYLQNLGQGPELLIRYENEEAVDDSQLPKDRFSAERLKGVDSTLKIQPAELGDSAVYLCASSPRKGGSEQFFGPGTRLTVL.

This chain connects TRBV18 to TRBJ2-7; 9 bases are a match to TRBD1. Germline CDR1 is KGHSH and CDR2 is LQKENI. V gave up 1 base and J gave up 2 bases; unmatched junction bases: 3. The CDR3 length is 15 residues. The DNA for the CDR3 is TGTGCCAGCTCACCACTAGGGACAGGGCCCTACGAGCAGTACTTC. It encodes CASSPLGTGPYEQYF.

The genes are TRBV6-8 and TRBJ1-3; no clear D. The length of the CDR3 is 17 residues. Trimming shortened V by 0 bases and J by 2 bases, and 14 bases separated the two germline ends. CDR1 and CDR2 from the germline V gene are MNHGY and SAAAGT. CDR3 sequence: CASSYSTRGIPGNTIYF. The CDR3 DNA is TGTGCCAGCAGTTACTCGACAAGAGGGATTCCTGGAAACACCATATATTTT.

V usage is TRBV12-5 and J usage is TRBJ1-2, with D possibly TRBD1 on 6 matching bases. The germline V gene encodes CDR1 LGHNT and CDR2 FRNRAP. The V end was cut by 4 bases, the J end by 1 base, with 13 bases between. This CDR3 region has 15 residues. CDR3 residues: CASGSSGQRNYGYTF. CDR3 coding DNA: TGTGCTAGTGGTTCGAGCGGACAGCGTAACTATGGCTACACCTTC.

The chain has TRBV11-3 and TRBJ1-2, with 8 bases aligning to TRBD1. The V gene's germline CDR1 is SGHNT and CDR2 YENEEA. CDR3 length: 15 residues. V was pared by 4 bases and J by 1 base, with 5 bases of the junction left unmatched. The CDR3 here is CASSSDRGFNYGYTF. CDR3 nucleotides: TGTGCCAGCAGCTCCGACAGGGGATTTAACTATGGCTACACCTTC.